The 17 T cell receptor beta chains reported below all come from one sample, sequenced in a study of CXCR3-negative and CXCR3-positive naive CD8 T cells. The libraries of TRB cDNA were prepared using 5' RACE with UMI labels. One entry per CDR3 protein, without DNA, is what TCRdb gives after re-calling the 5' RACE reads. Here the sample table reports 35,000 to 50,000 distinct CDR3 sequences. The specimen sequenced was memory CD8+ T cells from blood. The receptors come from a human donor in good health. Some clones in this sample may be carry-over from other donors' samples.

V is TRBV4-2 and J is TRBJ1-1. This CDR3 is 11 amino acids long. CDR1 is LGHNA, CDR2 YNFKEQ, per germline. The CDR3 protein is CASSQDQAAFF.

CDR3 protein: CASSVGQANSGNTIYF. This rearrangement joins TRBV21-1 to TRBJ1-3; TCRdb's D gene call, TRBD1, goes unchecked for lack of DNA. TRBV21-1 is a known pseudogene. The CDR3 totals 16 residues.

The V call is TRBV7-8, the J call TRBJ2-1. The CDR3 is 13 amino acids. Germline V gene data show CDR1 as SGHVS and CDR2 as FQNEAQ. CDR3 loop: CASSLGLYNEQFF.

V gene TRBV2 combines with J gene TRBJ2-1; there is no DNA to check the TCRdb D call of TRBD1. The CDR3 sequence is 12 residues long. CDR1 SNHLY and CDR2 FYNNEI come from the germline V gene. The CDR3 region is CASRVQGNEQFF.

The chain carries TRBV29-1 and TRBJ2-7; TCRdb proposes TRBD1, but this gene call is untestable without DNA. The CDR3 contains 12 residues. Germline CDR1 is SQVTM and CDR2 is ANQGSEA. CDR3 protein: CSGRDRGYEQYF.

This chain links TRBV7-6 with TRBJ2-1; TCRdb's D call, TRBD1, is unchecked because there is no DNA. The CDR3 spans 14 residues. Germline V CDR1 and CDR2: SGHVS, FNYEAQ. The CDR3 here is CASSSRQGGNEQFF.

This rearrangement joins TRBV29-1 to TRBJ1-1. Germline V gives CDR1 SQVTM, CDR2 ANQGSEA. There are 14 residues in the CDR3. This chain's CDR3 is CSVDSSGSNTEAFF.

The chain joins TRBV6-2 or TRBV6-3 to TRBJ2-6; no DNA is available, so the TRBD1 call from TCRdb remains unchecked. The germline V gene encodes CDR1 MNHEY and CDR2 SVGEGT. This CDR3 contains 16 residues. The chain's CDR3 is CASSHSSGGGANVLTF.

The CDR3 is CASEAGTAGSIQYF. This chain uses TRBV6-5 with TRBJ2-4; TCRdb proposes TRBD2, but this gene call is untestable without DNA. The CDR3 spans 14 residues. CDR1 is MNHEY and CDR2 is SVGAGI in the germline V gene.

V is TRBV27 and J is TRBJ1-2; TCRdb gives TRBD1 as the D gene, but with no DNA this cannot be confirmed. The CDR3 totals 14 residues. Looked up from germline, CDR1 is MNHEY and CDR2 is SMNVEV (reference sequence). CDR3 sequence reads: CASSLDRGGDGYTF.

J is TRBJ2-7 and V is TRBV28. The CDR3 has 13 residues. CDR1 is MDHEN, CDR2 SYDVKM, per germline. The CDR3 sequence: CASSLGNSYEQYF.

The J gene is TRBJ2-7, the V gene TRBV6-6; TCRdb returns TRBD1, unconfirmable since there is no DNA. This CDR3 is 16 amino acids long. Germline CDR1 and CDR2: MNHNY and SVGAGI (reference sequence). The CDR3 reads CANKRGGTRTEYEQYF.

This sequence joins TRBV28 and TRBJ2-7. The CDR3 has 14 residues. Germline CDR1 MDHEN, CDR2 SYDVKM. Here the CDR3 reads CASSFGPKPYEQYF.

The V and J genes are TRBV6-2 or TRBV6-3 and TRBJ2-1; TCRdb picks TRBD2, but there is no DNA to check that call. The germline CDR1 and CDR2 sequences are MNHEY and SVGEGT. CDR3 size: 14 residues. The CDR3 spells CASSYGTSGNEQFF.

This sequence joins TRBV20-1 and TRBJ2-5; TCRdb's D call, TRBD1, is unchecked because there is no DNA. The germline V gene encodes CDR1 DFQATT and CDR2 SNEGSKA (reference sequence). The CDR3 is 14 residues long. The CDR3: CSSGTGGDLGTQYF.

This chain links TRBV6-2 or TRBV6-3 with TRBJ2-1. Per germline, CDR1 MNHEY and CDR2 SVGEGT. This CDR3 is 12 amino acids long. The CDR3: CASSLDLIVEFF.

The chain employs TRBV11-2 and TRBJ2-1; TCRdb picks TRBD1, but there is no DNA to check that call. The CDR3 has 18 residues. CDR1 and CDR2 (germline): SGHAT, FQNNGV. The CDR3 region is CASSLDPPGQGNFHEQFF.